This T cell receptor (beta chain) was recovered during a study of blood T cell repertoires in COVID-19. The data were produced by immunoSEQ multiplex PCR, yet TCRdb's version contains in-frame clones alone and is incomplete. The sample has a few hundred thousand clones, around 91% seen once. With V trimmed by 2 bases and J by 9 bases, 14 bases remained unmatched. The CDR3 covers 17 residues. The germline CDR1 and CDR2 sequences are SGHAT and FQNNGV. The sequencing sample was made of PBMCs or T cells enriched from blood (not recorded which). This receptor was taken from a woman in her late teens or twenties with acute COVID-19. This chain connects TRBV11-2 to TRBJ2-1, with 9 nucleotides matching TRBD2. CDR3 sequence reads: CASSLFIIGGRAAEQFF. In nucleotides, the CDR3 is TGTGCCAGCAGCTTATTCATAATTGGCGGGAGGGCCGCTGAGCAGTTCTTC.